This T cell receptor (beta chain) was profiled in a study of CD8+ T cells in alopecia areata. Stated treatment: oral pan-JAK inhibitor, 5-10 mg twice daily. Points from the study as a whole: Shared TCR sequences were less clear between patients than in mice, possibly partly from HLA diversity. Lesional scalp exceeded normal scalp in clonality, especially in alopecia totalis/universalis. The study also sequences resident alphabeta T cells of normal skin in scalp samples.

This CDR3 region has 13 residues. Between the trimmed V and J ends, which lost 3 bases and 6 bases, there was a span of 8 bases. Germline CDR1 is SEHNR and CDR2 is FQNEAQ (reference sequence). As the sequencing template, cDNA was produced by extracting RNA and reverse transcribing it. Assay used: immunoSEQ multiplex PCR; TCRdb lists only in-frame clones, some missing. Among roughly 200,000 clones listed, more than 30% were seen once. In regard to this clone: No antigen is known for it.

This rearrangement joins TRBV7-9 to TRBJ2-2; D is uncertain. The sequenced sample was CD4+ T cells sorted from blood, obtained between weeks 30 and 35, from a patient treated with tofacitinib. The TCR comes from a human donor with alopecia areata. The CDR3 region is CASSFAGAGELFF. Written as DNA, the CDR3 is TGTGCCAGCAGCTTTGCCGGCGCCGGGGAGCTGTTTTTT.